This TCR beta chain originates from a study of cytomegalovirus exposure and HLA in healthy donors (dated by TCRdb to 2016 to 2017). In the study overall: An earlier analysis of around 600 of the donors reported more than 250 Gb of sequence data and 117 million unique TCR beta sequences from around 200 million T cells. An early release that covered 640 HLA-typed donors contained about 300 gigabases of sequencing data and tens of millions of unique TCR sequences. The genetic ancestry cluster associated with self-reported Caucasian donors included 81% of the roughly 380 genotyped donors. The study aimed to test whether cataloging public T cell receptors could reveal signatures of past pathogen exposure. The study used immunosequencing to profile the T cell repertoires of approximately 630 subjects and linked those repertoires to cytomegalovirus serostatus. Along with the roughly 670-subject first cohort, a separate validation cohort of some 130 different subjects was used. The study combined high-throughput TCR immunosequencing, statistical association of individual TCRs with disease status, and machine learning to predict cytomegalovirus infection status. To study patterns of TCR occurrence, a later analysis re-analyzed previously published TCR beta repertoires from 550 to 800 donors and added high-resolution HLA genotyping. In the later analysis, no new phenotypic data were used to find candidate immune exposures; instead, reliance was placed on TCR beta sequences and their occurrence across donors. An earlier analysis of roughly 600 of the donors used high-throughput TCR beta sequencing to judge whether each TCR beta V gene segment behaved as functional or pseudogenic. Alongside the repertoire data, information on donor age, sex, ethnicity and CMV serostatus was compiled. Genome-wide SNP genotypes for about 55% of the roughly 670 donors were used in a later genetic analysis, which treated that subset as a discovery cohort. Every discovery cohort repertoire had been produced on one sequencing platform. HLA typing covered class I and class II loci at four-digit resolution. Typing coverage differed by locus: A, B, C, DRB1 and DQB1 were typed in about 620-630 donors, DQA1 in about 550, DPA1 in some 570, and DPB1 in just under 490. About five DR-DQ haplotypes were handled as single units for association and clustering, since linkage in the cohort was strong. Among around 400 genotyped donors of the cohort, an average of around 240,000 unique TCR beta nucleotide sequences were sequenced per donor, about a sixth of them non-productive.

Libraries were built with the immunoSEQ multiplex PCR assay. For the multiplex PCR, a mixture combining 60 forward primers for TCR Vbeta segments and 13 reverse primers for TCR Jbeta segments was used. Amplification of the CDR3 region of rearranged TCR beta genes was performed with a multiplex PCR assay on genomic DNA. On the Illumina HiSeq System, the amplified TCR beta libraries were sequenced as 87-base-pair reads. From the authors' description of their analysis: A later analysis tallied 75 million to 95 million unique TCR beta chains across the 650 to 750 repertoires, and about 12 million of those chains were shared by two or more donors. To remove PCR and sequencing errors, raw reads were error-corrected and collapsed into unique sequences using a nearest-neighbor algorithm that merged closely related sequences. V, D and J gene segments were assigned by aligning CDR3 sequences to IMGT reference sequences. For a sequence to be retained, a match of at least six nucleotides to both a V gene segment and a J gene segment was required. A rearrangement was called productive if the CDR3 had no stop codons and remained in frame with V and J, and every other rearrangement was called non-productive. Following IMGT convention, CDR3 was defined as the stretch from the second conserved V-encoded cysteine up to the conserved J-encoded phenylalanine. The earlier analysis of about 610 of the donors excluded any sequence lacking an unambiguous match to a single V gene segment. An earlier analysis of 587 of the donors classified V segments as functional when productive rearrangements were above 56.7% and as segregating when the standard deviation between donors was above 5%. To diagnose cytomegalovirus status from the catalog of TCR beta chain sequences, a statistical classification framework was built. A later analysis assigned V and J genes by comparing TCR nucleotide sequences with IMGT/GENE-DB human TR gene sequences. In a later analysis, CDR3 sequences and most-parsimonious VDJ recombination scenarios were assigned using the TCRdist pipeline. A later analysis defined each TCR beta chain by its CDR3 amino acid sequence plus V-gene family, and excluded reads lacking a unique V-gene family. To address suspected cross-contamination and a sequencing artifact, a later analysis removed 450 to 700 highly shared, low-generation-probability nucleotide sequences. A later analysis calculated a clonal expansion index for each public chain from normalized within-repertoire ranks of inferred template counts. In a later analysis, generation probabilities were computed with a VDJ recombination model fitted to out-of-frame rearrangements, and the resulting probabilities were checked against IGoR. In a later analysis, hypergeometric tests were used to score TCR-TCR, TCR-HLA and TCR-CMV co-occurrence, with a repertoire-size bias correction applied to TCR pairs. To estimate false discovery rates, a later analysis permuted the HLA or CMV assignments 20 times. In a later analysis, co-occurring TCRs were grouped using DBSCAN, with TCRdist sequence similarity added in when clustering inside HLA-allele-positive subsets. For co-occurrence clustering, repertoires with fewer than 30,000 or more than 120,000 public chains were excluded, along with four or five repertoires with anomalous nucleotide sharing. TCRdb took this table from immuneACCESS and kept in-frame rearrangements with V and J called. Such tables lack part of the clones; where checked against another copy, unresolved V genes explain under half of the gap, and the rest is unexplained. The V and J calls and the clone size are those of that table, but D and trimming were determined from the DNA. For this sample the table gives about 160,000 clones, of which over 65% were detected only once. 7.1% of the sample lies in the top ten.

In this sample, this clone turned up a few times. Its specific antigen is unknown. Nothing much larger sits one base from this clone, and base qualities are not available. After removal of 4 bases from V and 4 bases from J, the junction retains 5 bases not matched to a gene. From the cysteine through the phenylalanine, the CDR3 covers 14 amino acids. Left in the record is the CDR3 DNA by itself, 42 bases read in frame from the first base. CDR1 SGHAT and CDR2 FQNNGV are derived from the germline V gene. In total, 500 to 700 healthy bone marrow donors made up the cohort. All cohort members were sampled while nominally healthy, although unrecorded immune exposures were likely present. The donor tested CMV seropositive, placing the donor among the 250 to 350 seropositive members of the cohort. A peripheral blood sample was collected from each donor, and TCR beta sequencing was performed on peripheral blood mononuclear cells. Genomic DNA extraction from the blood cell samples was performed with the Qiagen DNeasy Blood Extraction Kit.

Beyond this particular receptor, the publication reports: Assigning TCR associations to individual alleles was difficult when HLA alleles, especially DR and DQ, strongly co-occurred. Three of the identified cytomegalovirus-associated TCR beta chains were confirmed in vitro to be specific for cytomegalovirus antigens. The earlier analysis of approximately 540 of the donors excluded 15 to 20 rarely observed V segments, including chromosome 9 orphons, because counts were too low. In an earlier analysis of about 550 of the donors, most TCR beta V segments were observed in productive rearrangements about 87% or about 30% of the time, broadly matching IMGT annotations. Most TCR sequences were seen in very few donors, while some public TCRs were found in many individuals. Only TCR beta chains were sequenced in this cohort, and the absence of alpha or paired-chain data limited detectable features. The classifier was reported to diagnose cytomegalovirus status with high specificity and sensitivity in both the original cohort and the validation cohort. Presence/absence analyses assumed roughly uniform sequencing depth across donors, an assumption that may not hold. A cluster of highly shared sequence variants was judged likely to represent a technical artifact of the sequencing pipeline. Because some donors lacked HLA typing at each locus, the association tests relied only on the typed subset. According to the authors, the approach could potentially be generalized to other disease states and immunological phenotypes. A further reported finding was that TCR beta sequences accurately predicted the HLA-A and HLA-B alleles for most subjects in the first cohort. A later analysis associated around 16,000 TCR beta sequences with specific HLA alleles at a false discovery rate of 0.05. The only immune exposure information available for the cohort was CMV serostatus. In a later analysis, HLA-associated TCR beta chains showed more clonal expansion and lower generation probabilities than non-associated chains that were equally common. In a later analysis, TCR association rates were found to vary across HLA loci, with the most associated TCRs seen for DRB1 alleles and the fewest for HLA-C alleles. Some IMGT-functional V segments, including TRBV6-2 and TRBV6-3, could not be distinguished by the 87-base-pair reads and were therefore excluded. A later genetic analysis associated a missense DCLRE1C variant with V-gene and J-gene trimming of TCR beta chains, and an independent cohort replicated the association. Correlated functional status among segregating V segments might reflect linkage disequilibrium, but an unknown experimental factor could not be ruled out. In a later genetic analysis, fewer N-insertions in productive TCRs were reported among donors in an Asian-associated ancestry cluster than the approximately 670-donor mean. The study gave a list of under 200 TCR beta chains associated with cytomegalovirus. According to a later analysis, most CMV-associated TCR beta chains appeared to be HLA-restricted, and the HLA associations seemed to be driven largely by CMV exposure. A later analysis reported that several top co-occurrence clusters appeared linked to parvovirus B19, influenza, CMV and Epstein-Barr virus.

This receptor was identified in a man aged 35-49 years in good health and CMV-seropositive. Sequenced input: PBMCs. The rearranged segments are TRBV11-2 and TRBJ2-7, with TRBD2 matching 9 junction bases. The CDR3 region: CASSSISGGYEQYF. The DNA sequence is TGTGCCAGCAGCTCCATTAGCGGGGGTTACGAGCAGTACTTC.